This T cell receptor beta chain comes out of a study of T cells in Graves' hyperthyroidism and ophthalmopathy. Germline V gene sequence: CDR1 MGHDK, CDR2 SYGVNS. Between the trimmed V and J ends, which lost 0 bases and 7 bases, there was a span of 6 bases. The length of the CDR3 is 12 residues. Template material for amplifying TCR beta CDR3 regions consisted of RNA transcripts. The TCR CDR3 was amplified in a first-round RT-PCR using the HTBI primer set. TCRdb used MiXCR to reprocess the multiplex PCR reads, holding one entry per CDR3 protein. Here the sample spans around 760,000 distinct CDR3 sequences, 35% being singletons.

V gene TRBV25-1 combines with J gene TRBJ1-2; D unresolved. This TCR was sampled from a woman between 40 and 55 years old with Graves' hyperthyroidism. Sequencing used blood. The CDR3 reads CASSEYVGGYTF. CDR3 DNA: TGTGCCAGCAGTGAATATGTGGGTGGCTACACCTTC.